The 4 T cell receptor beta chains presented below share a single source sample, sequenced in a study of spatial heterogeneity in lung cancer. Findings and caveats of the study: The number of expanded tumor alpha and beta chains correlated with mutation number.

The time point here: sample taken at primary tumor resection. These TCRs' antigens remain unknown. MiXCR, run by TCRdb on the 5' RACE reads, gives a single entry per CDR3 protein. The repertoire holds 1,500 to 2,000 distinct CDR3 sequences, with 20% to 25% as singletons. The sequencing used lung tumor tissue, collected at surgery. These TCRs come from a male donor with early-stage non-small cell lung cancer.

Comments on this clonotype: This beta chain came through as a stray read in a library set up for alpha chains, and its size says little. The chain uses TRBV2 and TRBJ1-6, with 7 bases identical to TRBD1. With 8 bases clipped from V and 6 bases from J, the junction kept 7 bases outside the gene matches. CDR3 length equals 14 residues. Germline lookup yields CDR1 SNHLY and CDR2 FYNNEI. CDR3 sequence reads: CASGRDSLNSPLHF. DNA of the CDR3: TGTGCCAGCGGGAGGGACAGCCTTAATTCACCCCTCCACTTT.

Comments on this clonotype: The size of this beta chain means little, since it is a stray read in a library made for alpha chains. The rearrangement links TRBV28 to TRBJ2-3; D remains ambiguous. Per the germline V gene, CDR1 is MDHEN and CDR2 is SYDVKM. CDR3 size: 11 residues. The V end lost 2 bases, the J end lost 7 bases, and 4 bases lay between the germline ends. The CDR3 DNA reads as TGTGCCAGCAGTTTAGAAAATACGCAGTATTTT. It codes for CASSLENTQYF.

Relative to its sample, this clonotype is large. This beta chain came through as a stray read in a library set up for alpha chains, and its size says little. The chain recombines TRBV10-3 with TRBJ2-7; possibly TRBD1 for D (5 bases). CDR1 ENHRY and CDR2 SYGVKD come from the germline V gene. The CDR3 contains 21 residues. Trimming shortened V by 2 bases and J by 4 bases, and 33 bases separated the two germline ends. The CDR3 protein is CAISERPNLGQTYLSPYEQYF. The CDR3 DNA is TGTGCCATCAGTGAGAGACCTAATTTGGGGCAGACTTACCTTTCCCCTTACGAGCAGTACTTC.

Comment on this clonotype: Since it is a stray read in a library aimed at alpha chains, this beta chain has a size that is not meaningful. V and J are TRBV7-9 and TRBJ1-6; D gene ambiguous. V was trimmed by 4 bases and J by 5 bases, leaving 18 bases between them. Germline CDR1 reads SEHNR; CDR2 reads FQNEAQ (reference sequence). This CDR3 spans 17 amino acids. The CDR3 region is CASSSVPDLLNNSPLHF. The CDR3 DNA reads as TGTGCCAGCAGCTCGGTCCCGGACCTCCTCAATAATTCACCCCTCCACTTT. The entire variable domain, with the rest obtained from reference TRBV7-9 and TRBJ1-6, is as follows: DTGVSQNPRHKITKRGQNVTFRCDPISEHNRLYWYRQTLGQGPEFLTYFQNEAQLEKSRLLSDRFSAERPKGSFSTLEIQRTEQGDSAMYLCASSSVPDLLNNSPLHFGNGTRLTVT.